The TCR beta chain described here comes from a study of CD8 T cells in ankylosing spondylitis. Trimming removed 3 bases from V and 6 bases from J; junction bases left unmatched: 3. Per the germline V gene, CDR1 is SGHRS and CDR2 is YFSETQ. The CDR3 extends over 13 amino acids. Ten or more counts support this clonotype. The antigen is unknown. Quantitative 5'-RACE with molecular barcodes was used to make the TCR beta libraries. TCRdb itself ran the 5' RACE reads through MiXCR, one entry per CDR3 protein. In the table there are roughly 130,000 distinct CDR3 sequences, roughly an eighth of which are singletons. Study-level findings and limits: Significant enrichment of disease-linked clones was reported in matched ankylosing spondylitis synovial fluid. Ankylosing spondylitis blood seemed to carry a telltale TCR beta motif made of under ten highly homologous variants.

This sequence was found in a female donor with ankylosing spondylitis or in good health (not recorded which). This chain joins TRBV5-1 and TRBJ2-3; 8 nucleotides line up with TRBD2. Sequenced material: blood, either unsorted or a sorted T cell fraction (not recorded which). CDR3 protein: CASSSLAGDTQYF. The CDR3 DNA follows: TGCGCCAGCAGCTCCTTAGCGGGGGATACGCAGTATTTT. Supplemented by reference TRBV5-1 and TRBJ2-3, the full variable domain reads KAGVTQTPRYLIKTRGQQVTLSCSPISGHRSVSWYQQTPGQGLQFLFEYFSETQRNKGNFPGRFSGRQFSNSRSEMNVSTLELGDSALYLCASSSLAGDTQYFGPGTRLTVL.